Shown below are 11 T cell receptor beta chains from a single sample sequenced in a study of a mutant IDH1 vaccine in newly diagnosed glioma. Only in-frame clones appear in the TCRdb table, and some are missing; sequencing was by immunoSEQ multiplex PCR. The profile shows about 37,000 clones, approximately 80% of them singletons. Stated time point: week 5, during vaccination. In the vaccine, a single dose held 300 ug of the mutant IDH1 20-mer peptide, along with topical imiquimod. The antigens for these receptors are not known. Specimen: PBMCs, collected from a glioma patient whose treatment included an IDH1 peptide vaccine. The receptors were gathered from a young man with glioma.

The chain combines TRBV2 with TRBJ2-5, with 7 positions matching TRBD1. This CDR3 region has 13 residues. The J segment lost 1 base and the V segment lost 10 bases, leaving 6 bases of the junction unmatched. CDR1 and CDR2 from the germline V gene are SNHLY and FYNNEI. The CDR3 region is CATKGQLQETQYF. The CDR3 nucleotides read TGTGCCACCAAGGGACAGCTCCAAGAGACCCAGTACTTC.

The chain has TRBV10-3 and TRBJ2-7; D not certain. Germline loops: CDR1 ENHRY, CDR2 SYGVKD. The V end lost 2 bases, the J end lost 4 bases, and 18 bases lay between the germline ends. The CDR3 has 16 amino acids. CDR3 sequence: CAISETITPTSYEQYF. Written as DNA, the CDR3 is TGTGCCATCAGTGAGACAATAACGCCTACCTCTTACGAGCAGTACTTC.

The chain uses TRBV5-1 and TRBJ1-1; D not certain. Germline V gene lookup returns CDR1 SGHRS and CDR2 YFSETQ. This CDR3 region has 13 residues. With 4 bases removed from V and 1 base from J, the gap between germline ends came to 8 bases. The CDR3 coding sequence is TGCGCCAGCAGCCCGGACGGGAACACTGAAGCTTTCTTT. Protein: CASSPDGNTEAFF.

This clone was seen a few times. The rearrangement links TRBV7-9 to TRBJ1-1, with D possibly TRBD1 on 5 matching bases. From germline, CDR1 is SEHNR and CDR2 FQNEAQ (reference sequence). The CDR3 covers 17 residues. V was shortened by 2 bases and J by 3 bases, with 19 bases between the two germline ends. The CDR3: CASSLSGASTIDTEAFF. In DNA, the CDR3 is TGTGCCAGCAGCTTATCTGGGGCCTCCACCATCGACACTGAAGCTTTCTTT.

This chain connects TRBV5-1 to TRBJ2-1; 7 bases agree with TRBD2. The V gene's germline CDR1 is SGHRS and CDR2 YFSETQ. The V and J ends lost 2 bases and 3 bases, in that order; junction bases with no gene match: 14. This CDR3 is built from 18 residues. The CDR3 sequence is CASSLVSNLADLYNEQFF. For the CDR3, the DNA is TGCGCCAGCAGCTTAGTATCCAATCTAGCGGACCTCTACAATGAGCAGTTCTTC. Filled out from reference TRBV5-1 and TRBJ2-1, the complete variable domain reads KAGVTQTPRYLIKTRGQQVTLSCSPISGHRSVSWYQQTPGQGLQFLFEYFSETQRNKGNFPGRFSGRQFSNSRSEMNVSTLELGDSALYLCASSLVSNLADLYNEQFFGPGTRLTVL.

The V gene is TRBV11-1, the J gene TRBJ1-1; no reliable D call. V gave up 3 bases and J gave up 0 bases, with 11 bases separating them. This CDR3 has 15 residues. CDR1 SGHAT and CDR2 FQDESV come from the germline V gene (reference sequence). The DNA of the CDR3 is TGTGCCAGCAGCTTCGGGCGTCCCATGAACACTGAAGCTTTCTTT. This codes for CASSFGRPMNTEAFF.

The chain carries TRBV2 and TRBJ2-7; the D gene is possibly TRBD2 (6 bases). In germline, CDR1 is SNHLY, CDR2 FYNNEI. Trimming stripped 8 bases from V and 6 bases from J, with 20 bases between. This CDR3 is built from 14 residues. The CDR3 DNA is TGTGCCAGCCGAGGATTGTTGCGCGGGGCCGAGCAGTACTTC. Its protein is CASRGLLRGAEQYF.

By share, this clone ranks as medium-sized. The rearrangement joins TRBV5-4 to TRBJ1-1; D ambiguous. Trimming removed 4 bases from V and 4 bases from J, with 20 bases in between. The germline gives CDR1 SGHNT, CDR2 YYREEE (reference sequence). The CDR3 extends over 16 amino acids. Written as DNA, the CDR3 is TGTGCCAGCAGCGCGGGGTCCGGTGGCCCGTTCACTGAAGCTTTCTTT. Translating it yields CASSAGSGGPFTEAFF.

This clone appeared once. The chain links TRBV27 to TRBJ2-7; a weak D match, TRBD2 (5 bases). CDR1 and CDR2 from the germline V gene are MNHEY and SMNVEV (reference sequence). Trimming stripped 2 bases from V and 3 bases from J, with 17 bases between. The CDR3 is 16 residues long. CDR3 DNA: TGTGCCAGCAGTTTAAGAACGGGATCGTCCCTCTACGAGCAGTACTTC. Its protein product is CASSLRTGSSLYEQYF.

The V and J genes are TRBV30 and TRBJ1-6; D call uncertain. Germline-derived CDR1 and CDR2 are GTSNPN and SVGIG (reference sequence). The CDR3 spans 13 residues. The germline V and J ends were trimmed by 2 bases and 10 bases, with 12 bases remaining between them. The chain's CDR3 is CAWSPKGSSPLHF. The DNA of the CDR3 is TGTGCCTGGAGTCCAAAAGGGAGCTCACCCCTCCACTTT. Combining the CDR3 with reference TRBV30 and TRBJ1-6 gives the whole variable domain SQTIHQWPATLVQPVGSPLSLECTVEGTSNPNLYWYRQAAGRGLQLLFYSVGIGQISSEVPQNLSASRPQDRQFILSSKKLLLSDSGFYLCAWSPKGSSPLHFGNGTRLTVT.

The chain combines TRBV5-5 with TRBJ1-5; 11 bases are shared with TRBD1. Germline CDR1 SGHKS, CDR2 YYEKEE (reference sequence). V lost 4 bases to trimming and J lost 4 bases; unmatched junction nucleotides: 4. The CDR3 is 15 amino acids. The CDR3 region has the DNA TGTGCCAGCAGCCCCGGGACAGGGGGGAATCAGCCCCAGCATTTT. It translates to CASSPGTGGNQPQHF.